This T cell receptor (beta chain) derives from a study of shared clonotypes between healthy human individuals. Study overall: The donor pool was made up of a couple of women and three men aged 18 to 49.

Regarding this clone: Its antigen is not identified.

Sequencing was performed with immunoSEQ multiplex PCR; in TCRdb, only in-frame clones are kept and a portion is missing. This sample yields hundreds of thousands of clones, of which around 73% are seen a single time; under 2% belongs to the top ten. The CDR3 loop spans 15 amino acids. Per germline, CDR1 MNHEY and CDR2 SVGAGI. V lost 6 bases to trimming and J lost 3 bases; unmatched junction nucleotides: 11. Study findings and constraints: Relative to their counterparts shared across all four donors, non-shared clonotypes exhibited diminished generation probabilities.

The chain carries TRBV6-5 and TRBJ2-7; 7 nucleotides align to TRBD1. This receptor was identified in a woman aged 25-40 years in good health. The source material was memory CD4+ T cells sorted from blood. The subset here: CD45RA-negative fraction. CDR3 sequence reads: CASRRGDRENYEQYF. The DNA for the CDR3 is TGTGCCAGCAGACGAGGCGACAGGGAAAACTACGAGCAGTACTTC.